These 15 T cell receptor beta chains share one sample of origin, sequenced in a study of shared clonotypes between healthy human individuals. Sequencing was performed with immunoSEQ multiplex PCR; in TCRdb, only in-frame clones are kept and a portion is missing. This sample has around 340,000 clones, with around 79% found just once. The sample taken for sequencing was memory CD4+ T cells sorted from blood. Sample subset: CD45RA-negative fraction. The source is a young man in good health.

Here the CDR3 reads CASSLLRAYEQYF. The DNA of the CDR3 is TGTGCCAGCAGTTTGCTCAGAGCCTACGAGCAGTACTTC. The chain uses TRBV2 and TRBJ2-7; unclear D gene. V shed 5 bases and J shed 2 bases, with 10 bases lying between them. Germline lookup yields CDR1 SNHLY and CDR2 FYNNEI. CDR3 size: 13 residues.

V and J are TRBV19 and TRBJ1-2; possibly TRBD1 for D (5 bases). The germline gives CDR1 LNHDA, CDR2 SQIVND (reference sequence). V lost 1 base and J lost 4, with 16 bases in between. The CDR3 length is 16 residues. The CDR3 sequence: CASSIGVGASTYGYTF. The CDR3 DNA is TGTGCCAGTAGTATAGGGGTCGGGGCCTCGACCTATGGCTACACCTTC. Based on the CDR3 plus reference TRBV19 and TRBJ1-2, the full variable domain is DGGITQSPKYLFRKEGQNVTLSCEQNLNHDAMYWYRQDPGQGLRLIYYSQIVNDFQKGDIAEGYSVSREKKESFPLTVTSAQKNPTAFYLCASSIGVGASTYGYTFGSGTRLTVV.

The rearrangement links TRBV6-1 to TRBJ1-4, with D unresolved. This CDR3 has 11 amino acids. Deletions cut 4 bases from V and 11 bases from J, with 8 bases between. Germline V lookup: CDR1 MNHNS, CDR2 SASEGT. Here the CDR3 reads CASSAAGKLFF. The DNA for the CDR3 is TGTGCCAGCAGTGCTGCTGGGAAACTGTTTTTT.

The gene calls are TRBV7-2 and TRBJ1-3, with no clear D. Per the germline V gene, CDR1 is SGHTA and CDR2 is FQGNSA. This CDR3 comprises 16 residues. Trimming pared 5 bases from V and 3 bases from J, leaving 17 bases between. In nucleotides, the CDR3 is TGTGCCAGCAGCCCGGGGAATTTACGGGGTGGAAACACCATATATTTT. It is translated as CASSPGNLRGGNTIYF.

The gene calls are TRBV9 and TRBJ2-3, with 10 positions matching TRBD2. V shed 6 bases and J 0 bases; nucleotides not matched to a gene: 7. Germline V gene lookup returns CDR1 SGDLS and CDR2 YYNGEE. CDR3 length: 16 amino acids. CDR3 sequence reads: CASTSLAGSSTDTQYF. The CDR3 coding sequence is TGTGCCAGCACCTCACTAGCGGGATCTAGCACAGATACGCAGTATTTT.

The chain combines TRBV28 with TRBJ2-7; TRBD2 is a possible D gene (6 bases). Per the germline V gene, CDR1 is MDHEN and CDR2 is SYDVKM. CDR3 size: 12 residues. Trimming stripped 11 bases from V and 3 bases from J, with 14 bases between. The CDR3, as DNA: TGTGCCGTCGAGGGACTTGTCTACGAGCAGTACTTC. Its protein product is CAVEGLVYEQYF.

The CDR3: CASSFGTGANTGELFF. The CDR3 DNA follows: TGTGCCAGCAGCTTCGGGACAGGGGCGAACACCGGGGAGCTGTTTTTT. The gene calls are TRBV7-7 and TRBJ2-2; TRBD1 matches at 10 bases. Losses at the gene ends were 3 bases for V and 0 bases for J; bases not matched to a gene: 1. Germline CDR1 reads SSHAT; CDR2 reads FNYEAQ (reference sequence). This CDR3 comprises 16 residues. The variable domain in full, completed from reference TRBV7-7 and TRBJ2-2, reads GAGVSQSPRYKVTKRGQDVTLRCDPISSHATLYWYQQALGQGPEFLTYFNYEAQPDKSGLPSDRFSAERPEGSISTLTIQRTEQRDSAMYRCASSFGTGANTGELFFGEGSRLTVL.

Written as DNA, the CDR3 is TGTGCCATCAGTGAGGGGCAGGGCGGAGGAAACACCATATATTTT. Protein: CAISEGQGGGNTIYF. The gene calls are TRBV10-3 and TRBJ1-3; possibly TRBD1 for D (5 bases). V gave up 2 bases and J gave up 4 bases, with 12 bases separating them. The CDR3 has 15 residues. Germline CDR1 and CDR2: ENHRY and SYGVKD.

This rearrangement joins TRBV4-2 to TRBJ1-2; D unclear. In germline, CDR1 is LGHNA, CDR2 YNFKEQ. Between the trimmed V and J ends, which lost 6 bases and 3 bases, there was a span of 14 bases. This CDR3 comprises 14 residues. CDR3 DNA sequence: TGTGCCAGCAGTTCGAGCAGTGCCGACTATGGCTACACCTTC. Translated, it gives CASSSSSADYGYTF.

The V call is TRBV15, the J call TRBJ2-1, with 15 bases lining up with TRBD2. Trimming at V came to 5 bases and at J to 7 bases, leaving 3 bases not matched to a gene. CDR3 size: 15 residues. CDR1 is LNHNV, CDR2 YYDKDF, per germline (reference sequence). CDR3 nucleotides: TGTGCCACCAGCTACGGGACTAGCGGGAGGAATGAGCAGTTCTTC. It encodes CATSYGTSGRNEQFF.

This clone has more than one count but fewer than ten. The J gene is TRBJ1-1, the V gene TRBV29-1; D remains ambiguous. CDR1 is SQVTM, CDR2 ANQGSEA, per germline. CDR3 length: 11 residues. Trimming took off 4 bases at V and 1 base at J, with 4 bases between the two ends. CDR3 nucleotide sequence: TGCAGCGTTGTCCAGAACACTGAAGCTTTCTTT. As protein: CSVVQNTEAFF.

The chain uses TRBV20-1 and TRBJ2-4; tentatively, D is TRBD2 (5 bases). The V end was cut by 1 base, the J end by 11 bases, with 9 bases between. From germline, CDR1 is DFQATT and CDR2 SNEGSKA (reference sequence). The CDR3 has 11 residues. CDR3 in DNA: TGCAGTGCTAGAGTTGCGGGTTTTCAGTACTTC. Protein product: CSARVAGFQYF.

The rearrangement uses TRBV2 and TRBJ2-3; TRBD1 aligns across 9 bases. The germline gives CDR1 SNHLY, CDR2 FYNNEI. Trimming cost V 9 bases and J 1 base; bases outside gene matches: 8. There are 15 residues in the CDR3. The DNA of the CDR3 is TGTGCCAGGGGATCCGGGACAGGGCGCACAGATACGCAGTATTTT. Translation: CARGSGTGRTDTQYF.

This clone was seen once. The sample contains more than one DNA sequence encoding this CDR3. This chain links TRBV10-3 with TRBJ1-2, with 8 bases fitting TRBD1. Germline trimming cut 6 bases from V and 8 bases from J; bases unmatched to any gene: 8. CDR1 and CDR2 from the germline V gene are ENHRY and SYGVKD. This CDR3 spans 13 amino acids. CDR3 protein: CAISPDRDQGYTF. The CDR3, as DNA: TGTGCCATCAGCCCGGACAGGGATCAAGGCTACACCTTC.

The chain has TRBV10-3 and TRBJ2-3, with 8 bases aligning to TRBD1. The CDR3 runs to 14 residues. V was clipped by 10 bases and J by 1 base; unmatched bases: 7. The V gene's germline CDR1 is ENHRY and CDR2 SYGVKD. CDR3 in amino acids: CASSPGQGTDTQYF. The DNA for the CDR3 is TGTGCCAGTTCTCCGGGACAGGGCACAGATACGCAGTATTTT.